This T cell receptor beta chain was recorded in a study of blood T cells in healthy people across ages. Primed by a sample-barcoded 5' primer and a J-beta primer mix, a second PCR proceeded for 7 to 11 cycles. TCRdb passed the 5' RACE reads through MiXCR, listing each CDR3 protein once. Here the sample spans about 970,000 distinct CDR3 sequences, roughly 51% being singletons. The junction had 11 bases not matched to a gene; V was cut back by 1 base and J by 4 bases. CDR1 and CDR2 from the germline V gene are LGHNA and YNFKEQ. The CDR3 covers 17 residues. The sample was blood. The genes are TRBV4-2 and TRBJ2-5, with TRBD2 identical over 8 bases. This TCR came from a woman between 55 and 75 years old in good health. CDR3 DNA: TGTGCCAGCAGCCAAGGTCAGAGAGCGGGAGTGGGAGAGACCCAGTACTTC. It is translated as CASSQGQRAGVGETQYF.